These 5 T cell receptor beta chains were all obtained from the same sample, sequenced in a study of shared clonotypes between healthy human individuals. Clones were sequenced by immunoSEQ multiplex PCR, and TCRdb holds only the in-frame ones, with some missing. Of about 2 million clones in the sample, approximately 94% were seen once. In the naive CD8 group, cells lacked CD45RO and were positively selected for CCR7, so terminally differentiated effector memory CD45RA+ cells were left out. The sequenced sample was naive CD8+ T cells sorted from blood. These receptors were obtained from a man aged 18 to 30 in good health.

The gene calls are TRBV9 and TRBJ2-7, with D perhaps assigned TRBD1 or TRBD2 (7 bases each). With 4 bases removed from V and 1 base from J, the gap between germline ends came to 21 bases. This CDR3 is 17 amino acids long. Germline V gene data show CDR1 as SGDLS and CDR2 as YYNGEE. CDR3 coding DNA: TGTGCCAGCAGCTATAATCCGGGGGAGGGGGCATCCTACGAGCAGTACTTC. This sequence encodes CASSYNPGEGASYEQYF. The full variable domain, with the rest looked up from reference TRBV9 and TRBJ2-7, is DSGVTQTPKHLITATGQRVTLRCSPRSGDLSVYWYQQSLDQGLQFLIQYYNGEERAKGNILERFSAQQFPDLHSELNLSSLELGDSALYFCASSYNPGEGASYEQYFGPGTRLTVT.

The chain carries TRBV7-3 and TRBJ1-1, with D possibly TRBD1 on 6 matching bases. CDR3 length: 15 residues. The V gene lost 5 bases and the J gene lost 3 bases, with 16 bases spanning the gap. Looked up from germline, CDR1 is SGHTA and CDR2 is FQGTGA. The CDR3 here is CASSLDSPFDTEAFF. The CDR3 DNA sequence: TGTGCCAGCAGCCTGGACAGTCCGTTCGACACTGAAGCTTTCTTT.

This chain connects TRBV27 to TRBJ2-7; 7 bases are a match to TRBD1. Germline-derived CDR1 and CDR2 are MNHEY and SMNVEV (reference sequence). The junction had 4 bases not matched to a gene; V was cut back by 6 bases and J by 2 bases. The CDR3 spans 13 residues. The CDR3 coding sequence is TGTGCCAGCAGCCACGACAGGGCCTACGAGCAGTACTTC. Its protein is CASSHDRAYEQYF.

This clone was seen a handful of times. Other DNA sequences within the sample encode an identical CDR3. The chain employs TRBV6-5 and TRBJ2-5; possibly TRBD1 or TRBD2 for D (5 bases each). Trimming pared 2 bases from V and 4 bases from J, leaving 5 bases between. Looked up from germline, CDR1 is MNHEY and CDR2 is SVGAGI. This CDR3 contains 12 residues. The CDR3 sequence is CASSYGGETQYF. The CDR3 bases are TGTGCCAGCAGTTACGGGGGAGAGACCCAGTACTTC.

The J gene is TRBJ1-1, the V gene TRBV5-8; 8 nucleotides line up with TRBD1. CDR1 is SGHTS, CDR2 YDEGEE, per germline. Trimming took 4 bases from V and 5 from J; bases not matched to a gene: 16. The CDR3 is 17 residues long. CDR3: CASSTEGTGPMGTEAFF. CDR3 coding DNA: TGTGCCAGCAGCACCGAGGGGACAGGCCCTATGGGGACTGAAGCTTTCTTT.